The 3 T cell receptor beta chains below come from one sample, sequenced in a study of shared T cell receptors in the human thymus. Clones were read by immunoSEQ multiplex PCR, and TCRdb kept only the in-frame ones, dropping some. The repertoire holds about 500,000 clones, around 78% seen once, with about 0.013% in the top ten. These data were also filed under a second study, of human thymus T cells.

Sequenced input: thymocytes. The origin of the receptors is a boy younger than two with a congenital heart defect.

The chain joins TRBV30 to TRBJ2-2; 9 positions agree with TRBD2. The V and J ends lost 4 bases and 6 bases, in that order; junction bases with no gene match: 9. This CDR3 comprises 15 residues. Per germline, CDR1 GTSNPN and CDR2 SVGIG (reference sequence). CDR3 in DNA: TGTGCCTGGATTCCCGGCGGGAGGGCCCCCGGGGAGCTGTTTTTT. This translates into CAWIPGGRAPGELFF.

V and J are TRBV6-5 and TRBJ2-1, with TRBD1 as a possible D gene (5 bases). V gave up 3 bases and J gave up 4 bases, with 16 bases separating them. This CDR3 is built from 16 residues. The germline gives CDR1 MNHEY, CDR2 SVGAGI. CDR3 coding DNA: TGTGCCAGCAGTTATCAGACAGTTTCCGCTTACAATGAGCAGTTCTTC. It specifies CASSYQTVSAYNEQFF.

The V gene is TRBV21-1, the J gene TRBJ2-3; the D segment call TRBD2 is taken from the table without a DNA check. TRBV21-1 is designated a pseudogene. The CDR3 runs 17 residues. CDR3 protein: CASGLLAGSSGTDTQYF. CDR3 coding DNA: TGTGCCAGCGGGCTGCTAGCGGGCTCCTCGGGCACAGATACGCAGTATTTT.